This T cell receptor beta chain was retrieved from a study of CXCR3-negative and CXCR3-positive naive CD8 T cells. Every CD8+ T cell subset underwent triplicate sorting at under 350,000 cells apiece. CD45RO-CCR7+CD27+CD95- marked naive CD8+ T cells. Of note for this clonotype: The target antigen is unknown.

The CDR3 consists of 15 residues. Germline V gene sequence: CDR1 DFQATT, CDR2 SNEGSKA (reference sequence). The TRB libraries of cDNA were built by UMI-labeled 5' RACE. TCRdb reprocessed the 5' RACE reads, with one entry per CDR3 protein and no DNA. The sample totals some 150,000 distinct CDR3 sequences; its top ten clones hold around 0.3%. Findings and limits, study-wide: Expression of CXCR3 was partially reduced after cryopreservation, and fresh PBMCs were used in most assays. Greater hydrophobicity was found in TRB CDR3s of CXCR3-positive naive cells than of CXCR3-negative naive cells. Comparably high diversity marked both naive subsets, whereas memory CD8+ cells had much lower diversity.

The material sequenced was naive CXCR3+ CD8+ T cells from blood. The subset is: CD45RO-CCR7+CD27+CD95- naive CD8+ T cells expressing CXCR3 (TNR3+). V usage is TRBV20-1 and J usage is TRBJ2-1; lacking DNA, the TRBD2 call made by TCRdb goes unchecked. The TCR sequence derives from a human donor in good health. Some clones in this sample may be carry-over from other donors' samples. CDR3: CSARDSGGLYNEQFF.